This TCR beta chain was sequenced during a study of T cell responses to AZD1222 COVID-19 vaccine. At the level of the study: Pooled in the analysis were second doses at about 4 or about 12 weeks.

As for this clone: The target antigen is unknown.

Broader study findings: Females outnumbered males among donors, who were mostly white British; clonal diversity was possibly underestimated. The reported proportion of spike-specific TCRs targeting unmutated variant regions was nearly half. The repertoires were collected only after the peak T cell response.

TCRdb's copy holds only in-frame clones and misses some; the assay was immunoSEQ multiplex PCR. The sample consists of 100,000 to 150,000 clones, about nine tenths of them appearing once. This specimen was peripheral blood, taken on day 0 of AZD1222 vaccination. The receptor was derived from an adult in good health.

The DNA of the CDR3 is TGTGCCAGCAGTTACGCGACAGGGAATTCACCCCTCCACTTT. Encoded protein: CASSYATGNSPLHF. The chain employs TRBV6-5 and TRBJ1-6; TRBD1 agrees at 7 bases. The junction had 2 bases not matched to a gene; V was cut back by 2 bases and J by 7 bases. The CDR3 is made up of 14 amino acids. CDR1 is MNHEY and CDR2 is SVGAGI in the germline V gene.